This passage covers 27 T cell receptor beta chains from one sample sequenced in a study of blood T cell repertoires in COVID-19. Libraries were prepared by immunoSEQ multiplex PCR; TCRdb keeps only in-frame clonotypes and omits some of them. The sample yields about 77,000 clones, more than 80% seen once. Sequenced material: peripheral blood. These receptors all stem from a woman aged 65 to 85 with acute or convalescent COVID-19.

This chain joins TRBV5-1 and TRBJ1-4, with 8 bases matching TRBD1. Germline-derived CDR1 and CDR2 are SGHRS and YFSETQ. The length of the CDR3 is 15 residues. V was pared by 2 bases and J by 4 bases, with 4 bases of the junction left unmatched. Written as DNA, the CDR3 is TGCGCCAGCAGCTTCGGGACAGGTTATAATGAAAAACTGTTTTTT. Its protein is CASSFGTGYNEKLFF.

This clone has just a few counts. The chain carries TRBV7-9 and TRBJ2-1; D may be TRBD2 (5 bases). Trimming stripped 8 bases from V and 5 bases from J, with 19 bases between. This CDR3 has 15 residues. Germline V gene lookup returns CDR1 SEHNR and CDR2 FQNEAQ (reference sequence). CDR3 nucleotides: TGTGCCAGCTTCGCCGAGGGCTTCGGGGACAATGAGCAGTTCTTC. Translation gives CASFAEGFGDNEQFF.

The rearrangement uses TRBV10-3 and TRBJ2-7, with 14 bases fitting TRBD2. The germline V gene encodes CDR1 ENHRY and CDR2 SYGVKD. The V gene end was trimmed by 6 bases and the J gene end by 4 bases; junction bases not matched to a gene: 5. This CDR3 comprises 15 residues. This chain's CDR3 is CAISLGLAGVYEQYF. The CDR3 region has the DNA TGTGCCATCAGCCTGGGACTAGCGGGGGTATACGAGCAGTACTTC.

The chain links TRBV5-5 to TRBJ2-5, with a possible D match to TRBD2 (6 bases). This CDR3 has 15 residues. The germline V and J ends were trimmed by 3 bases and 1 base, with 13 bases remaining between them. CDR1 SGHKS and CDR2 YYEKEE come from the germline V gene (reference sequence). CDR3 in amino acids: CASSSAGRPQETQYF. The CDR3, as DNA: TGTGCCAGCAGCTCGGCAGGGAGGCCCCAAGAGACCCAGTACTTC.

This clone has a handful of counts. This sequence joins TRBV4-1 and TRBJ2-3; D perhaps matches TRBD2 (7 bases). This CDR3 is built from 16 residues. V was trimmed by 0 bases and J by 1 base, leaving 11 bases between them. Germline V CDR1 and CDR2: MGHRA, YSYEKL. For the CDR3, the DNA is TGCGCCAGCAGCCAAGATCCCGGGGGGCGCACAGATACGCAGTATTTT. Amino acids: CASSQDPGGRTDTQYF.

The chain joins TRBV12-3 or TRBV12-4 to TRBJ1-3; D uncertain. CDR3 size: 13 residues. The V end lost 3 bases, the J end lost 6 bases, and 9 bases lay between the germline ends. In nucleotides, the CDR3 is TGTGCCAGCAGTTTTAGTCTCTCAAACACCATATATTTT. Its translation is CASSFSLSNTIYF.

The chain couples TRBV11-3 to TRBJ1-1; D call uncertain. V was pared by 1 base and J by 1 base, with 10 bases between. Germline V gene sequence: CDR1 SGHNT, CDR2 YENEEA. The CDR3 loop spans 15 amino acids. The CDR3 coding sequence is TGTGCCAGCAGCTTAGTTCCCAGAGGGAACACTGAAGCTTTCTTT. Translating it yields CASSLVPRGNTEAFF.

Regarding this clone: A read error may account for a junction end that differs from germline. The V call is TRBV7-7, the J call TRBJ2-1; 15 nucleotides align to TRBD2. From germline, CDR1 is SSHAT and CDR2 FNYEAQ (reference sequence). This CDR3 region has 16 residues. The chain's CDR3 is CASSSGTSGGQSEQFF. The CDR3 DNA is TGTGCTAGCAGCTCCGGGACTAGCGGGGGGCAGTCTGAGCAGTTCTTC.

This clone was seen just once. The CDR3 region has the DNA TGTGCCAGCAGGGAAGGGACAGCCTACGAGCAGTACTTC. As protein: CASREGTAYEQYF. The rearrangement uses TRBV7-9 and TRBJ2-7, with TRBD1 matching over 7 bases. Trimming removed 6 bases from V and 2 bases from J; junction bases left unmatched: 4. The germline V gene has CDR1 SEHNR and CDR2 FQNEAQ (reference sequence). This CDR3 region has 13 residues.

This clone was counted between two and nine times. The chain employs TRBV7-9 and TRBJ1-2, with 7 bases matching TRBD1. CDR3 length equals 18 residues. J gave up 0 bases and V 1 base, and 11 bases lay outside the gene matches. Germline V gives CDR1 SEHNR, CDR2 FQNEAQ (reference sequence). The CDR3 DNA reads as TGTGCCAGCAGCTTAGTGATTGGGCAGGGGGACACTAACTATGGCTACACCTTC. Translation: CASSLVIGQGDTNYGYTF.

The rearrangement uses TRBV7-8 and TRBJ1-5, with no clear D. Germline V gene data show CDR1 as SGHVS and CDR2 as FQNEAQ. Deletions cut 5 bases from V and 5 bases from J, with 19 bases between. The CDR3 has 16 amino acids. CDR3 sequence: CASSLQPLHLYQPQHF. The DNA of the CDR3 is TGTGCCAGCAGCCTCCAACCCTTACATTTATATCAGCCCCAGCATTTT.

V and J are TRBV9 and TRBJ1-2; D not certain. The germline gives CDR1 SGDLS, CDR2 YYNGEE. CDR3 length: 16 amino acids. Trimming left V 0 bases short and J 0 bases short, with 12 bases between. CDR3: CASSVGPGNANYGYTF. CDR3 sequence (DNA): TGTGCCAGCAGCGTAGGACCGGGAAATGCTAACTATGGCTACACCTTC.

The chain links TRBV10-3 to TRBJ1-1, with D tentatively TRBD1 (5 bases). This CDR3 has 13 amino acids. Trimming stripped 3 bases from V and 5 bases from J, with 10 bases between. Germline loops: CDR1 ENHRY, CDR2 SYGVKD. This chain's CDR3 is CAISESQGTEAFF. The CDR3 nucleotides read TGTGCCATCAGTGAATCCCAGGGTACTGAAGCTTTCTTT.

V usage is TRBV7-2 and J usage is TRBJ2-1; 9 positions agree with TRBD1. With 5 bases clipped from V and 10 bases from J, the junction kept 6 bases outside the gene matches. This CDR3 has 13 amino acids. The germline V gene has CDR1 SGHTA and CDR2 FQGNSA. The CDR3 spells CASSLGQGSEQFF. The DNA for the CDR3 is TGTGCCAGCAGCCTCGGACAGGGGTCAGAGCAGTTCTTC.

This chain connects TRBV19 to TRBJ1-2; a weak D match, TRBD1 (5 bases). Germline CDR1 is LNHDA and CDR2 is SQIVND (reference sequence). This CDR3 is 15 amino acids long. Trimming removed 3 bases from V and 7 bases from J, with 18 bases in between. The CDR3 bases are TGTGCCAGTAGTATTCCGGGCGGGGGTGGCAGTGGCTACACCTTC. Translating it yields CASSIPGGGGSGYTF.

The genes are TRBV7-8 and TRBJ2-3; a possible D gene is TRBD2 (6 bases). Trimming stripped 5 bases from V and 0 bases from J, with 15 bases between. CDR3 size: 16 residues. Germline-derived CDR1 and CDR2 are SGHVS and FQNEAQ. The CDR3 nucleotides are TGTGCCAGCAGCGTGGGACTCTTCGACAGCACAGATACGCAGTATTTT. Its translation is CASSVGLFDSTDTQYF. Combining the CDR3 with reference TRBV7-8 and TRBJ2-3 gives the whole variable domain GAGVSQSPRYKVAKRGQDVALRCDPISGHVSLFWYQQALGQGPEFLTYFQNEAQLDKSGLPSDRFFAERPEGSVSTLKIQRTQQEDSAVYLCASSVGLFDSTDTQYFGPGTRLTVL.

This chain links TRBV18 with TRBJ1-2; D perhaps matches TRBD1 (6 bases). The CDR3 sequence is 15 residues long. Trimming cost V 0 bases and J 2 bases, with 10 bases left between them. Germline V gene data show CDR1 as KGHSH and CDR2 as LQKENI. The CDR3 protein is CASSPPGGANYGYTF. The DNA for the CDR3 is TGTGCCAGCTCACCACCGGGGGGGGCGAACTATGGCTACACCTTC.

The chain carries TRBV19 and TRBJ1-2; D gene uncertain. The CDR3 loop spans 17 amino acids. V lost 3 bases and J lost 6, with 23 bases in between. Germline values: CDR1 LNHDA, CDR2 SQIVND (reference sequence). CDR3 sequence (DNA): TGTGCCAGTAGTATTAGCCCCCGAACATTTCTCCCCCATGGCTACACCTTC. Its translation is CASSISPRTFLPHGYTF. The variable domain in full, with the rest retrieved from reference TRBV19 and TRBJ1-2, is DGGITQSPKYLFRKEGQNVTLSCEQNLNHDAMYWYRQDPGQGLRLIYYSQIVNDFQKGDIAEGYSVSREKKESFPLTVTSAQKNPTAFYLCASSISPRTFLPHGYTFGSGTRLTVV.

The chain employs TRBV7-6 and TRBJ2-3, with TRBD2 matching 10 bases. The trim removed 2 bases at V and 3 bases at J, leaving 5 bases unmatched. Germline lookup yields CDR1 SGHVS and CDR2 FNYEAQ. The CDR3 has 16 residues. The CDR3, as DNA: TGTGCCAGCAGCTTAAGTTGGACTAGCGGTACAGATACGCAGTATTTT. Translating gives CASSLSWTSGTDTQYF.

The chain carries TRBV6-1 and TRBJ1-2; no clear D. The CDR3 is 17 amino acids. V lost 1 base to trimming and J lost 8 bases, with 23 bases between them. Germline lookup yields CDR1 MNHNS and CDR2 SASEGT. The DNA for the CDR3 is TGTGCCAGCAGTGAAGATCCTTTTTTCATCGGGTTAAGGGGCTACACCTTC. Translation gives CASSEDPFFIGLRGYTF.

This chain links TRBV12-3 or TRBV12-4 with TRBJ1-2; D call uncertain. Trimming removed 0 bases at V and 6 bases at J, with 8 bases between. CDR3 length: 13 amino acids. This chain's CDR3 is CASSLAQVDGYTF. CDR3 bases: TGTGCCAGCAGTTTAGCGCAGGTGGATGGCTACACCTTC.

The rearrangement joins TRBV18 to TRBJ2-3; 10 nucleotides line up with TRBD2. Germline loops: CDR1 KGHSH, CDR2 LQKENI. The V and J ends lost 1 base and 6 bases, in that order; junction bases with no gene match: 7. The CDR3 has 16 amino acids. The DNA of the CDR3 is TGTGCCAGCTCACCACGGAGCGGGGGGGCATCCGATACGCAGTATTTT. It codes for CASSPRSGGASDTQYF.

The chain is built from TRBV18 and TRBJ2-7; 9 bases are shared with TRBD1. This CDR3 is 15 amino acids long. Trimming took 5 bases from V and 2 from J; bases not matched to a gene: 7. Germline loops: CDR1 KGHSH, CDR2 LQKENI. The CDR3 region is CASSTGQGRTYEQYF. CDR3 coding DNA: TGTGCCAGCTCAACGGGACAGGGTAGGACCTACGAGCAGTACTTC.

The chain joins TRBV5-5 to TRBJ1-5; D is unresolved. CDR3 size: 15 residues. Deletions cut 4 bases from V and 3 bases from J, with 14 bases between. The germline V gene has CDR1 SGHKS and CDR2 YYEKEE (reference sequence). CDR3 residues: CASSPSIDYNQPQHF. CDR3 nucleotide sequence: TGTGCCAGCAGCCCCTCTATTGATTACAATCAGCCCCAGCATTTT. The variable domain in full, with the rest retrieved from reference TRBV5-5 and TRBJ1-5, is DAGVTQSPTHLIKTRGQQVTLRCSPISGHKSVSWYQQVLGQGPQFIFQYYEKEERGRGNFPDRFSARQFPNYSSELNVNALLLGDSALYLCASSPSIDYNQPQHFGDGTRLSIL.

The rearrangement links TRBV24-1 to TRBJ1-5; D possibly corresponds to TRBD1 (5 bases). The CDR3 runs 14 residues. From germline, CDR1 is KGHDR and CDR2 SFDVKD. V lost 3 bases and J lost 7, with 12 bases in between. CDR3 in amino acids: CATSDVGGIQPQHF. In nucleotides, the CDR3 is TGTGCCACCAGTGATGTTGGGGGGATCCAGCCCCAGCATTTT.

The V and J genes are TRBV27 and TRBJ1-2; tentative D call: TRBD1 (5 bases). V was cut by 2 bases and J by 6 bases, with 10 bases left in between. This CDR3 has 13 amino acids. Per germline, CDR1 MNHEY and CDR2 SMNVEV (reference sequence). The CDR3 nucleotides are TGTGCCAGCAGTTTAGCGGGAGGGGATGGCTACACCTTC. It specifies CASSLAGGDGYTF.

This chain connects TRBV5-5 to TRBJ2-5; 9 bases agree with TRBD2. The trim removed 1 base at V and 4 bases at J, leaving 5 bases unmatched. Germline assignment: CDR1 SGHKS and CDR2 YYEKEE (reference sequence). The CDR3 has 15 residues. CDR3 protein: CASSLFAGGGETQYF. The CDR3 coding sequence is TGTGCCAGCAGCTTGTTCGCGGGAGGGGGAGAGACCCAGTACTTC.